This TCR beta chain was captured by sequencing in a study of T cells of healthy individuals. TCRdb re-called the 5' RACE reads through MiXCR, storing one row per CDR3 protein. The table shows more than 85,000 distinct CDR3 sequences, with about 16% occurring only once. The germline V gene encodes CDR1 DFQATT and CDR2 SNEGSKA (reference sequence). J gave up 5 bases and V 1 base, and 10 bases lay outside the gene matches. The CDR3 totals 17 residues. The receptor was isolated from a human donor in good health. The chain combines TRBV20-1 with TRBJ2-7, with 14 bases matching TRBD2. The CDR3 region is CSARVSGLAGVRNEQYF. The CDR3 nucleotides are TGCAGTGCTAGAGTCTCGGGACTAGCGGGAGTTCGGAACGAGCAGTACTTC.